The T cell receptor (beta chain) under discussion was sequenced for a study of blood T cell repertoires in COVID-19. Across the study: The samples span acute and convalescent COVID-19 from the United States, Italy and Spain. T cells, B-cell-depleted T cells, or PBMCs provided the cDNA or gDNA that served as material.

From germline, CDR1 is SGHNT and CDR2 YYREEE (reference sequence). The CDR3 runs to 14 residues. The J segment lost 1 base and the V segment lost 2 bases, leaving 2 bases of the junction unmatched. Only in-frame clones appear in the TCRdb table, and some are missing; sequencing was by immunoSEQ multiplex PCR. Of under 300,000 clones in the sample, around 84% are singletons; the top ten hold less than 8.5%. The sequencing input was peripheral blood. The sequence was obtained from a woman aged 70-85 years with active or convalescent COVID-19. The chain links TRBV5-4 to TRBJ2-7; TRBD2 matches 8 bases. CDR3 region: CASSFGGVSYEQYF. CDR3 in DNA: TGTGCCAGCAGCTTCGGGGGGGTGTCCTACGAGCAGTACTTC.